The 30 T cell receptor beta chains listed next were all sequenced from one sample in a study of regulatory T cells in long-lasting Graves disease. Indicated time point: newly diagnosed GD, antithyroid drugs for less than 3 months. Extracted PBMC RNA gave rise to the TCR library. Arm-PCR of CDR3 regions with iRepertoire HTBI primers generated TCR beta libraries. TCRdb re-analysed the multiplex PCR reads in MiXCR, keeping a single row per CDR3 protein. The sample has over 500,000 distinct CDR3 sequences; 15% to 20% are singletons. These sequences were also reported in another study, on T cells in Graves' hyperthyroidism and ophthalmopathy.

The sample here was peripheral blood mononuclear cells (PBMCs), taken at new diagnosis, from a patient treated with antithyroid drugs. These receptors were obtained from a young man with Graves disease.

The CDR3 nucleotides read TGTGCCTGGAGTGTACAGGGTAGGGTGTACTTC. Translated, it gives CAWSVQGRVYF. The chain joins TRBV30 to TRBJ2-7; D perhaps matches TRBD1 (6 bases). Germline CDR1 reads GTSNPN; CDR2 reads SVGIG (reference sequence). The CDR3 sequence is 11 residues long. V dropped 0 bases and J dropped 12 bases, with 12 bases sitting between them.

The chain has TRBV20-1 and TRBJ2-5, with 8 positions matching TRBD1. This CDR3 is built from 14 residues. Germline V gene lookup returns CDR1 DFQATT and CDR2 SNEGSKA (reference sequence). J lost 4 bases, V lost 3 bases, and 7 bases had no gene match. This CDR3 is CSASVLTGAETQYF. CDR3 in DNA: TGCAGTGCTAGTGTTTTGACAGGGGCAGAGACCCAGTACTTC.

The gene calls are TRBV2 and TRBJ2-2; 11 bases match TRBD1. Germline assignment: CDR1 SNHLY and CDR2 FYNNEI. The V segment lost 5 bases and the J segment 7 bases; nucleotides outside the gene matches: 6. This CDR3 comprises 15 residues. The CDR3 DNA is TGTGCCAGCAGTCCGGACAGGGGGCTCGGCGGGGAGCTGTTTTTT. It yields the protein CASSPDRGLGGELFF.

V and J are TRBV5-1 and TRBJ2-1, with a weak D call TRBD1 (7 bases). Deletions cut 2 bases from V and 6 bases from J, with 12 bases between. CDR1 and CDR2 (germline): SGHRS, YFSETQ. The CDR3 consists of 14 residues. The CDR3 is CASSFGGDSNEQFF. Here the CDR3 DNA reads TGCGCCAGCAGCTTTGGCGGGGACAGCAATGAGCAGTTCTTC.

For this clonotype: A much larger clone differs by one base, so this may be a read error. The CDR3, as DNA: TGTGCCAACATCCGGGGGTGGGAGCAGTTCTTC. Its protein is CANIRGWEQFF. The V call is TRBV25-1, the J call TRBJ2-1; a weak D match, TRBD2 (6 bases). With 10 bases removed from V and 10 bases from J, the gap between germline ends came to 14 bases. Germline CDR1 and CDR2: MGHDK and SYGVNS. The CDR3 extends over 11 amino acids.

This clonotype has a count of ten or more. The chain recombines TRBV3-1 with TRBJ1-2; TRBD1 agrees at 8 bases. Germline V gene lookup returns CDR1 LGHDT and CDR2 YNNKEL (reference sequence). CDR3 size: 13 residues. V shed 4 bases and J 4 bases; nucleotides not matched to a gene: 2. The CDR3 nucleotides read TGTGCCAGCAGCCGGGACAGGTCCTATGGCTACACCTTC. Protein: CASSRDRSYGYTF. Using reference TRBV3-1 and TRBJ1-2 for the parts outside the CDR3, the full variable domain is DTAVSQTPKYLVTQMGNDKSIKCEQNLGHDTMYWYKQDSKKFLKIMFSYNNKELIINETVPNRFSPKSPDKAHLNLHINSLELGDSAVYFCASSRDRSYGYTFGSGTRLTVV.

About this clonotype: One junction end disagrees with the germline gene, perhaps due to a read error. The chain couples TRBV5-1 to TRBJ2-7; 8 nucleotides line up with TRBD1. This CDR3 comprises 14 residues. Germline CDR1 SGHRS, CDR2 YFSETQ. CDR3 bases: TGTGCCAGCAGCCCTGGACAGGGATACAACGAGCAGTACTTC. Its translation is CASSPGQGYNEQYF. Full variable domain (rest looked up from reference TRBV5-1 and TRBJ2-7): KAGVTQTPRYLIKTRGQQVTLSCSPISGHRSVSWYQQTPGQGLQFLFEYFSETQRNKGNFPGRFSGRQFSNSRSEMNVSTLELGDSALYLCASSPGQGYNEQYFGPGTRLTVT.

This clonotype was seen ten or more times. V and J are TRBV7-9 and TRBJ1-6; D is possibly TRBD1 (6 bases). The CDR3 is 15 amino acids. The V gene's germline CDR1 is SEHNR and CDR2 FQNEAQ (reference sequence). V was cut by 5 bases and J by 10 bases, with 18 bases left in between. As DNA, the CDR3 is TGTGCCAGCAGCCAGACCGGGACACGAGGATCACCCCTCCACTTT. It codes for CASSQTGTRGSPLHF.

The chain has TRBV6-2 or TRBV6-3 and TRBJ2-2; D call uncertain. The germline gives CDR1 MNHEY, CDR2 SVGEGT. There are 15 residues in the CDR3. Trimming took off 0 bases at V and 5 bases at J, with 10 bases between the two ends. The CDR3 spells CASSYSRRKTGELFF. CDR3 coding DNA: TGTGCCAGCAGTTACTCGAGACGGAAAACCGGGGAGCTGTTTTTT.

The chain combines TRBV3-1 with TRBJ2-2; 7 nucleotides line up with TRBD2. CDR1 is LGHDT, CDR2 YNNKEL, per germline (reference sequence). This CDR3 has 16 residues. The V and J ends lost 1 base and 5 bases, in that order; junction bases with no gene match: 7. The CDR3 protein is CASSQARTGGTGELFF. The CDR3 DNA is TGTGCCAGCAGCCAAGCTAGGACGGGAGGAACCGGGGAGCTGTTTTTT. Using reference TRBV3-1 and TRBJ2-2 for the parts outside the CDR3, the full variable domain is DTAVSQTPKYLVTQMGNDKSIKCEQNLGHDTMYWYKQDSKKFLKIMFSYNNKELIINETVPNRFSPKSPDKAHLNLHINSLELGDSAVYFCASSQARTGGTGELFFGEGSRLTVL.

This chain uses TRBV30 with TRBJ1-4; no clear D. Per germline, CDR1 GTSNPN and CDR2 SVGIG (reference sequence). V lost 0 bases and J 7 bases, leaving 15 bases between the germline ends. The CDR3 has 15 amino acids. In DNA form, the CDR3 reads TGTGCCTGGAGTGTCGCGTCCTCCCGGGGTGAAAAACTGTTTTTT. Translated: CAWSVASSRGEKLFF.

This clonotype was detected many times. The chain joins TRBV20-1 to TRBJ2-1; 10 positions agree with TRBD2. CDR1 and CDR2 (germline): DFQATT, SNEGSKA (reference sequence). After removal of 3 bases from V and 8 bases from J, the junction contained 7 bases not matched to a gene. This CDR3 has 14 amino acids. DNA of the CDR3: TGCAGTGCTAGCCCACTAGCGGGATTCGATGAGCAGTTCTTC. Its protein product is CSASPLAGFDEQFF.

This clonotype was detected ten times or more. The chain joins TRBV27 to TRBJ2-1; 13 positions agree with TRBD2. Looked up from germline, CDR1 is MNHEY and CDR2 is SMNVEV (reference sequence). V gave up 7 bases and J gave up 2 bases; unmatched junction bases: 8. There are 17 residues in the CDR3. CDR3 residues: CASTPGTSGTTYNEQFF. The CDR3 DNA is TGTGCCAGCACTCCCGGGACTAGCGGGACTACCTACAATGAGCAGTTCTTC.

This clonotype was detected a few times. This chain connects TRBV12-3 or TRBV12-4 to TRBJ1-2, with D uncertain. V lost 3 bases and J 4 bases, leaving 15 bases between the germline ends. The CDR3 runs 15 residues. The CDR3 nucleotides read TGTGCCAGCAGTTTTGGTGGCAGAGAACTCTATGGCTACACCTTC. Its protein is CASSFGGRELYGYTF.

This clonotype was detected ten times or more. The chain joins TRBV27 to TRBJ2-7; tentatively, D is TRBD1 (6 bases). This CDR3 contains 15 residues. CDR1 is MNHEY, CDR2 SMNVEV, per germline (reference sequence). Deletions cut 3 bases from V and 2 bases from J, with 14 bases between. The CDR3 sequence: CASSFSSRGPYEQYF. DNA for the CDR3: TGTGCCAGCAGTTTTTCATCCAGGGGACCCTACGAGCAGTACTTC.

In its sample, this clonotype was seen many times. The CDR3 loop reads CASSYKYTGELFF. The CDR3 DNA sequence: TGTGCCAGCAGTTACAAGTACACCGGGGAGCTGTTTTTT. The J gene is TRBJ2-2, the V gene TRBV6-2 or TRBV6-3; D not resolved. The germline V and J ends were trimmed by 2 bases and 3 bases, with 4 bases remaining between them. Germline V gives CDR1 MNHEY, CDR2 SVGEGT. The CDR3 spans 13 residues.

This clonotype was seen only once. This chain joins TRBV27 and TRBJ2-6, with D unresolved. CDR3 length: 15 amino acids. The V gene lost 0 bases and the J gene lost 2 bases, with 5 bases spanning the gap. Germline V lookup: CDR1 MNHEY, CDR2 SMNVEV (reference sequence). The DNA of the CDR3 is TGTGCCAGCAGTTTATCGTCTGCTGGGGCCAACGTCCTGACTTTC. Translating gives CASSLSSAGANVLTF.

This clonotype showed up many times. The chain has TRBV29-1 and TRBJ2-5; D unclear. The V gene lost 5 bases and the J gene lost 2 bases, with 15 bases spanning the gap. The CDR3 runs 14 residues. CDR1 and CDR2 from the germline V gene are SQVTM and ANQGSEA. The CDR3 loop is CSVRPGSQQETQYF. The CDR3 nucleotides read TGCAGCGTTAGGCCTGGCAGTCAGCAAGAGACCCAGTACTTC.

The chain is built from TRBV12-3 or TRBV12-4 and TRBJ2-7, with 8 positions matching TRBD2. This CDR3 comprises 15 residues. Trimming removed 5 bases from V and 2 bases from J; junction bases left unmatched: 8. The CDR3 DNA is TGTGCCAGCAGTGGCGTCGGGACTAGAACCTACGAGCAGTACTTC. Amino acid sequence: CASSGVGTRTYEQYF.

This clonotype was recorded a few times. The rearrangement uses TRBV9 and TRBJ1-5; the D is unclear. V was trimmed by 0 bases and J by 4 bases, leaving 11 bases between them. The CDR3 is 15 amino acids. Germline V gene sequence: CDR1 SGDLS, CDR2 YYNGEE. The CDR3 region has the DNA TGTGCCAGCAGCGTAGACGGGATCGGGAATCAGCCCCAGCATTTT. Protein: CASSVDGIGNQPQHF.

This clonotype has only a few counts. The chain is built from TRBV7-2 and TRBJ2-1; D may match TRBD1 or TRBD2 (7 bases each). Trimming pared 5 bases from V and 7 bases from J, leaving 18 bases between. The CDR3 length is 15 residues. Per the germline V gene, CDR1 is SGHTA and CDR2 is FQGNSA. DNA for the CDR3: TGTGCCAGCAGCCCGGGACTATTCAGGGGGAATGAGCAGTTCTTC. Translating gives CASSPGLFRGNEQFF.

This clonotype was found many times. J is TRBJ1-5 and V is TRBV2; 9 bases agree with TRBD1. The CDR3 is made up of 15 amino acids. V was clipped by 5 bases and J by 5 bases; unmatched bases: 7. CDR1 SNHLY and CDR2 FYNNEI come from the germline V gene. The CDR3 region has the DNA TGTGCCAGCAGTCCCGGGACAGGGTTCGATCAGCCCCAGCATTTT. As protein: CASSPGTGFDQPQHF. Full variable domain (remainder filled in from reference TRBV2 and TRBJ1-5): EPEVTQTPSHQVTQMGQEVILRCVPISNHLYFYWYRQILGQKVEFLVSFYNNEISEKSEIFDDQFSVERPDGSNFTLKIRSTKLEDSAMYFCASSPGTGFDQPQHFGDGTRLSIL.

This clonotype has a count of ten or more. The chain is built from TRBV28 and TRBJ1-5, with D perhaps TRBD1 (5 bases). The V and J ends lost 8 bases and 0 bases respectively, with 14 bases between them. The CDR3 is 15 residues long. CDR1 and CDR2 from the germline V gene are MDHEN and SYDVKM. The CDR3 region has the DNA TGTGCCAGCCAAGATGGGGACGGTAGCAATCAGCCCCAGCATTTT. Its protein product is CASQDGDGSNQPQHF.

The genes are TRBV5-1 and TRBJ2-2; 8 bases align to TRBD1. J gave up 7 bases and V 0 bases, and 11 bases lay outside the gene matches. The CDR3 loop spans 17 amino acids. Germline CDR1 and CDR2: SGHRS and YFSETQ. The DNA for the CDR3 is TGCGCCAGCAGCTTGGTCCAGGGGGCACGTGGAGGCGGGGAGCTGTTTTTT. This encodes CASSLVQGARGGGELFF.

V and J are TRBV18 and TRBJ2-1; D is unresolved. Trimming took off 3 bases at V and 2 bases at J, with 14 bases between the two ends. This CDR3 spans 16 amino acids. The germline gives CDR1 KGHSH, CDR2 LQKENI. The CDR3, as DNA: TGTGCCAGCTCACCGAGCGACGGACGGCCCTACAATGAGCAGTTCTTC. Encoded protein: CASSPSDGRPYNEQFF.

CDR3 protein: CASSRGLAEQFF. The CDR3 DNA sequence: TGTGCCAGCAGTCGAGGACTAGCCGAGCAGTTCTTC. The gene calls are TRBV12-3 or TRBV12-4 and TRBJ2-1; TRBD2 agrees at 8 bases. The CDR3 has 12 residues. J lost 10 bases, V lost 5 bases, and 4 bases had no gene match.

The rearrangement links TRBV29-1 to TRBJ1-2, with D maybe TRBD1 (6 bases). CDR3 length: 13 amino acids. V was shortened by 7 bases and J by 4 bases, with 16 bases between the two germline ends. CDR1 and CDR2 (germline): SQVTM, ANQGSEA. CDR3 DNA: TGCAGCGCCACCCTGGACAGCCTCTATGGCTACACCTTC. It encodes CSATLDSLYGYTF.

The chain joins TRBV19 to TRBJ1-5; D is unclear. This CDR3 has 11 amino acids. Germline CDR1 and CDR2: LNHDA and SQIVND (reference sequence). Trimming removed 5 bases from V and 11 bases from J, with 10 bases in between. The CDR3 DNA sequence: TGTGCCAGTAGTGAGGGCAGAACCCAGCATTTT. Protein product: CASSEGRTQHF. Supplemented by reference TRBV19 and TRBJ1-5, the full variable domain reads DGGITQSPKYLFRKEGQNVTLSCEQNLNHDAMYWYRQDPGQGLRLIYYSQIVNDFQKGDIAEGYSVSREKKESFPLTVTSAQKNPTAFYLCASSEGRTQHFGDGTRLSIL.

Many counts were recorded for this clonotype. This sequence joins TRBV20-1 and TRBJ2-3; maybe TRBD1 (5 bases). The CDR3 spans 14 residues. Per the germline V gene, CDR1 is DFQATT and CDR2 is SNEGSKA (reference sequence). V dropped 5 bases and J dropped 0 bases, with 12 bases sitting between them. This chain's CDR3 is CSALRQTSTDTQYF. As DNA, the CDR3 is TGCAGTGCTCTTCGACAGACTAGCACAGATACGCAGTATTTT.

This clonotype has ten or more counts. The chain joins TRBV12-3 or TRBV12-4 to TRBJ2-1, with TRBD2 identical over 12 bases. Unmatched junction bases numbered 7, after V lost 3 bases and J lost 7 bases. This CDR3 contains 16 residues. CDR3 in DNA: TGTGCCAGCAGTTTGACTAGCGGGAGTGGCTTGAATGAGCAGTTCTTC. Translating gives CASSLTSGSGLNEQFF.